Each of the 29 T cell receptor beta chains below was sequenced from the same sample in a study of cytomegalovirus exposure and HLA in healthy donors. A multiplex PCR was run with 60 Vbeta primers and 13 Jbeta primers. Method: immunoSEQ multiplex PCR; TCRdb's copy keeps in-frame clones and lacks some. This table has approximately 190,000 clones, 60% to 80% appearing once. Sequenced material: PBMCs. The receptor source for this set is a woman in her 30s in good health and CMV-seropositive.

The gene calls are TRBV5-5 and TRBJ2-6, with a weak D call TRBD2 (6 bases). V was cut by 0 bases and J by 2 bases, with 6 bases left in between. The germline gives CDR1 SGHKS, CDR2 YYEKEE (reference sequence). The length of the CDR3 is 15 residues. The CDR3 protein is CASSLAGAGANVLTF. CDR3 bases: TGTGCCAGCAGCTTGGCGGGGGCTGGGGCCAACGTCCTGACTTTC. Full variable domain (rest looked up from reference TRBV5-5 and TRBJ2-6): DAGVTQSPTHLIKTRGQQVTLRCSPISGHKSVSWYQQVLGQGPQFIFQYYEKEERGRGNFPDRFSARQFPNYSSELNVNALLLGDSALYLCASSLAGAGANVLTFGAGSRLTVL.

This CDR3 is CASSLTWQRSQPQHF. The DNA for the CDR3 is TGTGCCAGCAGCTTAACGTGGCAGAGGAGTCAGCCCCAGCATTTT. The rearrangement links TRBV7-3 to TRBJ1-5; D is uncertain. CDR1 and CDR2 from the germline V gene are SGHTA and FQGTGA. V gave up 0 bases and J gave up 6 bases, with 12 bases separating them. This CDR3 has 15 residues.

The chain's CDR3 is CASSLTGFGGYTF. CDR3 DNA: TGTGCCAGCAGTTTAACGGGGTTTGGTGGCTACACCTTC. The chain joins TRBV28 to TRBJ1-2; D is uncertain. From germline, CDR1 is MDHEN and CDR2 SYDVKM. The CDR3 has 13 amino acids. V dropped 2 bases and J dropped 7 bases, with 11 bases sitting between them.

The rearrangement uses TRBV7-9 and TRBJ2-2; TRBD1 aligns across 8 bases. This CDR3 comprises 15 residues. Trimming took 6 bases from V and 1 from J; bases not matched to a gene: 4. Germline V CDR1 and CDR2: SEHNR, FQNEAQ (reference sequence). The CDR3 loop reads CASRPGTGNTGELFF. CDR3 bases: TGTGCCAGCAGACCTGGGACAGGGAACACCGGGGAGCTGTTTTTT.

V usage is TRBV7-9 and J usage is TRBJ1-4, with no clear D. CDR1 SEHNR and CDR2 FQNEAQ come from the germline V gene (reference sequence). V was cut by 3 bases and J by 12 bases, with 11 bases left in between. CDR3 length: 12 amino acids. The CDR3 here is CASSFGEGELFF. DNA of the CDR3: TGTGCCAGCAGCTTCGGGGAAGGAGAACTGTTTTTT.

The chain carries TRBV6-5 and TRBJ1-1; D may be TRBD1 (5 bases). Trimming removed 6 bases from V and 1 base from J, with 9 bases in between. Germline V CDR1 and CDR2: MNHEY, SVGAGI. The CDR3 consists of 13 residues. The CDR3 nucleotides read TGTGCCAGCAGGGGGACTGGGAACACTGAAGCTTTCTTT. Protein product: CASRGTGNTEAFF.

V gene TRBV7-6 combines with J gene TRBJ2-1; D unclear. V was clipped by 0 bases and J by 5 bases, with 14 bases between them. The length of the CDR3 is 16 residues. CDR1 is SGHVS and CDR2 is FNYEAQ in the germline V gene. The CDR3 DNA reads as TGTGCCAGCAGCTTAGCTCTCTGGCGGAGAGACAATGAGCAGTTCTTC. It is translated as CASSLALWRRDNEQFF.

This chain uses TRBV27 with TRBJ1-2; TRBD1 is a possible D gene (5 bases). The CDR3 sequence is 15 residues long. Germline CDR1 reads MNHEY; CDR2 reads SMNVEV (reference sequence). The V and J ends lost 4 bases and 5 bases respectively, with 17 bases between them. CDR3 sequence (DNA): TGTGCCAGCAGTTCACAGGTCCGCACTGAGTATGGCTACACCTTC. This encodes CASSSQVRTEYGYTF.

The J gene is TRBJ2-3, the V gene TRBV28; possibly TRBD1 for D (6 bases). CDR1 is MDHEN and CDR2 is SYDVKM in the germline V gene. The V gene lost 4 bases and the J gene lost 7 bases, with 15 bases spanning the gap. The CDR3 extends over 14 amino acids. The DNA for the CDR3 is TGTGCCAGCAGTTCCCGGACAGTTCGATATACGCAGTATTTT. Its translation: CASSSRTVRYTQYF.

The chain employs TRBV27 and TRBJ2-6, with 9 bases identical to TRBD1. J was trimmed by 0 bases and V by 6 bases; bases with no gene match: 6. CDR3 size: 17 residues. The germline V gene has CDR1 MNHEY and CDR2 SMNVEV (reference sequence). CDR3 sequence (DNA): TGTGCCAGCAGCTCCGGGACAGGGACCTCTGGGGCCAACGTCCTGACTTTC. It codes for CASSSGTGTSGANVLTF.

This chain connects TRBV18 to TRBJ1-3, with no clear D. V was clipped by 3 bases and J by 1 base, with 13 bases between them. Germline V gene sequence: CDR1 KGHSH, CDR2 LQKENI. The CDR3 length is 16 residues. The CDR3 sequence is CASSPLPNTSGNTIYF. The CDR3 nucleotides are TGTGCCAGCTCACCGCTCCCCAACACATCTGGAAACACCATATATTTT.

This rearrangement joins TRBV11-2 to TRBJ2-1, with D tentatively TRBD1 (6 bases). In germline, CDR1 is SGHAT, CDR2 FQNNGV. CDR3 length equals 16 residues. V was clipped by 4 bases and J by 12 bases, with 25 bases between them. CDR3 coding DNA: TGTGCCAGCAGCTCCCTCAGGGGCGCGACTCCAGTCGGGCAGTTCTTC. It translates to CASSSLRGATPVGQFF.

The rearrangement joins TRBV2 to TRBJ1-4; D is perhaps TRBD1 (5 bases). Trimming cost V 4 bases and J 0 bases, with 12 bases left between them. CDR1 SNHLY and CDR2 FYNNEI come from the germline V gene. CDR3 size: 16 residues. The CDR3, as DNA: TGTGCCAGCAGTGTGGGGGGAAGAGCAACTAATGAAAAACTGTTTTTT. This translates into CASSVGGRATNEKLFF. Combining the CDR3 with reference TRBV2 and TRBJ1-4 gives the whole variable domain EPEVTQTPSHQVTQMGQEVILRCVPISNHLYFYWYRQILGQKVEFLVSFYNNEISEKSEIFDDQFSVERPDGSNFTLKIRSTKLEDSAMYFCASSVGGRATNEKLFFGSGTQLSVL.

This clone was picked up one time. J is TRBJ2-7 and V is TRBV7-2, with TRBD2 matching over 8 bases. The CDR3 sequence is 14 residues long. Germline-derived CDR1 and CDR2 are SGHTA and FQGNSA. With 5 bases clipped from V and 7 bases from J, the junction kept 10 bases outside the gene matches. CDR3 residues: CASSHRGGWYEQYF. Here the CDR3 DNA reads TGTGCCAGCAGCCACCGGGGGGGGTGGTATGAGCAGTACTTC. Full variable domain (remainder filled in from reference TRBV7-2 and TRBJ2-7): GAGVSQSPSNKVTEKGKDVELRCDPISGHTALYWYRQSLGQGLEFLIYFQGNSAPDKSGLPSDRFSAERTGGSVSTLTIQRTQQEDSAVYLCASSHRGGWYEQYFGPGTRLTVT.

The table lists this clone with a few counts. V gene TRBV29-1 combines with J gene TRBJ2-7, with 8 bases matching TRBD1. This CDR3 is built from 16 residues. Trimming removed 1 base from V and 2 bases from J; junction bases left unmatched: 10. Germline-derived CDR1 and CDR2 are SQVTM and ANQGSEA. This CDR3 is CSVEGSHTGGTYEQYF. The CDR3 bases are TGCAGCGTTGAAGGGAGCCACACAGGGGGAACCTACGAGCAGTACTTC.

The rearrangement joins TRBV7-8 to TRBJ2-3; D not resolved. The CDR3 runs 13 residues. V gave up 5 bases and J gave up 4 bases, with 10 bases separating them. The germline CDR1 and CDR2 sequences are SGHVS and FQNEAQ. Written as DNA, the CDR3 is TGTGCCAGCAGCCCCCCCCGGGCAGATACGCAGTATTTT. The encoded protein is CASSPPRADTQYF.

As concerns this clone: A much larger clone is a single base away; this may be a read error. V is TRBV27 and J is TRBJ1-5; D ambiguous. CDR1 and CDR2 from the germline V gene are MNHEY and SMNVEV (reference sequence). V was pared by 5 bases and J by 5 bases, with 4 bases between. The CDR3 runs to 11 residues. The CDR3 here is CASSLDQPQHF. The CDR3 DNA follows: TGTGCCAGCAGTCTCGATCAGCCCCAGCATTTT.

This CDR3 reads CASSQDQGVEETQYF. For the CDR3, the DNA is TGTGCCAGCAGCCAAGATCAGGGGGTGGAAGAGACCCAGTACTTC. The rearrangement links TRBV4-2 to TRBJ2-5, with 7 bases matching TRBD1. The CDR3 consists of 15 residues. Trimming cost V 0 bases and J 3 bases; bases outside gene matches: 4. Germline CDR1 reads LGHNA; CDR2 reads YNFKEQ.

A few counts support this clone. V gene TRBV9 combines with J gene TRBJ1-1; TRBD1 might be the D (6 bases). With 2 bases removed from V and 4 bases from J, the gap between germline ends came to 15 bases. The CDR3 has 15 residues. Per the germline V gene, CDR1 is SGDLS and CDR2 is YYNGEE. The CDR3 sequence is CASSVGHEGVTEAFF. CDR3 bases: TGTGCCAGCAGCGTCGGTCATGAGGGGGTCACTGAAGCTTTCTTT. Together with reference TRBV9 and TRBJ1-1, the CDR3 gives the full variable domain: DSGVTQTPKHLITATGQRVTLRCSPRSGDLSVYWYQQSLDQGLQFLIQYYNGEERAKGNILERFSAQQFPDLHSELNLSSLELGDSALYFCASSVGHEGVTEAFFGQGTRLTVV.

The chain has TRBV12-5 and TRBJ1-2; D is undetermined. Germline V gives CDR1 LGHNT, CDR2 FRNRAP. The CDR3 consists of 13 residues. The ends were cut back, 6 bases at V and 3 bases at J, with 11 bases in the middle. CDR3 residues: CASGVYGYYGYTF. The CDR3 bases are TGTGCTAGTGGGGTCTACGGGTACTATGGCTACACCTTC.

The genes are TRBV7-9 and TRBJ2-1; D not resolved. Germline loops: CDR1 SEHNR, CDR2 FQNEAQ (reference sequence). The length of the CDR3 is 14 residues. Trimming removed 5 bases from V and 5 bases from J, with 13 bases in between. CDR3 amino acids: CASSRLFHDNEQFF. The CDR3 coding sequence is TGTGCCAGCAGCCGTCTATTTCACGACAATGAGCAGTTCTTC.

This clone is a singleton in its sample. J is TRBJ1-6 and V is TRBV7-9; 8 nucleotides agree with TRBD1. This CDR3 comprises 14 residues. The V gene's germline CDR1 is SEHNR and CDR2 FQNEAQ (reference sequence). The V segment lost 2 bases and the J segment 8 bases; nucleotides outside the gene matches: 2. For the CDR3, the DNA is TGTGCCAGCAGCTTACAGGGGGCTGATTCACCCCTCCACTTT. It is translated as CASSLQGADSPLHF.

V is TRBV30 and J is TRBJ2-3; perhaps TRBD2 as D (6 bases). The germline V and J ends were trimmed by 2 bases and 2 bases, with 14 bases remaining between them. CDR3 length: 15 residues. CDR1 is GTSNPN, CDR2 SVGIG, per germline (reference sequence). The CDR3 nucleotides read TGTGCCTGGAGTACTAGCAGCCTCCACACAGATACGCAGTATTTT. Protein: CAWSTSSLHTDTQYF.

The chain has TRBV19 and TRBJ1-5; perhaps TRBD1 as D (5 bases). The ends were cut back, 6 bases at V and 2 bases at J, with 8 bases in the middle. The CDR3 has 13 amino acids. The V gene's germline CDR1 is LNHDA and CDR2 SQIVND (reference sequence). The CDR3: CASRPTGNQPQHF. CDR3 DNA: TGTGCCAGTAGGCCGACAGGCAATCAGCCCCAGCATTTT. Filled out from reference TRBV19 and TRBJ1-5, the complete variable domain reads DGGITQSPKYLFRKEGQNVTLSCEQNLNHDAMYWYRQDPGQGLRLIYYSQIVNDFQKGDIAEGYSVSREKKESFPLTVTSAQKNPTAFYLCASRPTGNQPQHFGDGTRLSIL.

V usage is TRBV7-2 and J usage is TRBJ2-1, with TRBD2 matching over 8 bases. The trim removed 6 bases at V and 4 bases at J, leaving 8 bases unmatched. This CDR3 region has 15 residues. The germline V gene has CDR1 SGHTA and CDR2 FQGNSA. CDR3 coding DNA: TGTGCCAGCAGTCGGACGGGGGGGGTTTACAATGAGCAGTTCTTC. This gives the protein CASSRTGGVYNEQFF.

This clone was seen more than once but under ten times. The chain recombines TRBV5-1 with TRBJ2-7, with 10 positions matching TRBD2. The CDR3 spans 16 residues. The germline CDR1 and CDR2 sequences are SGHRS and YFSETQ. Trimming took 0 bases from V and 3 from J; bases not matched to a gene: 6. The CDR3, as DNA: TGCGCCAGCAGCTTGGGACTAGCGGGTTTACTCTACGAGCAGTACTTC. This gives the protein CASSLGLAGLLYEQYF.

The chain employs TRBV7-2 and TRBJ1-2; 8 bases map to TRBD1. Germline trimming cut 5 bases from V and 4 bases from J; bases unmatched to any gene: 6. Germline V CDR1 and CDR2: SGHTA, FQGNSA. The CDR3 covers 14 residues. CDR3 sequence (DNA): TGTGCCAGCAGCCAGATTACAGGGGGCTATGGCTACACCTTC. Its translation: CASSQITGGYGYTF.

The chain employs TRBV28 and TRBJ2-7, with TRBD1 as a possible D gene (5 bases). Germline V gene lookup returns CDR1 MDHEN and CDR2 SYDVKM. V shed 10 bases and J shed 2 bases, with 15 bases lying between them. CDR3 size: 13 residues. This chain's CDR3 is CATEVQVPYEQYF. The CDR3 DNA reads TGTGCCACCGAAGTACAGGTCCCCTACGAGCAGTACTTC.

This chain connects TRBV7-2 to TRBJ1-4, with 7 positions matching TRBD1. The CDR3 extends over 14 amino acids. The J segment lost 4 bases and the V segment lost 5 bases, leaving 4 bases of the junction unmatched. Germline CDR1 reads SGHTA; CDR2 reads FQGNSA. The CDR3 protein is CASSRQGFNEKLFF. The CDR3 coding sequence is TGTGCCAGCAGCCGACAGGGCTTTAATGAAAAACTGTTTTTT. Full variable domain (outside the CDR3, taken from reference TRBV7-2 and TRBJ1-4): GAGVSQSPSNKVTEKGKDVELRCDPISGHTALYWYRQSLGQGLEFLIYFQGNSAPDKSGLPSDRFSAERTGGSVSTLTIQRTQQEDSAVYLCASSRQGFNEKLFFGSGTQLSVL.